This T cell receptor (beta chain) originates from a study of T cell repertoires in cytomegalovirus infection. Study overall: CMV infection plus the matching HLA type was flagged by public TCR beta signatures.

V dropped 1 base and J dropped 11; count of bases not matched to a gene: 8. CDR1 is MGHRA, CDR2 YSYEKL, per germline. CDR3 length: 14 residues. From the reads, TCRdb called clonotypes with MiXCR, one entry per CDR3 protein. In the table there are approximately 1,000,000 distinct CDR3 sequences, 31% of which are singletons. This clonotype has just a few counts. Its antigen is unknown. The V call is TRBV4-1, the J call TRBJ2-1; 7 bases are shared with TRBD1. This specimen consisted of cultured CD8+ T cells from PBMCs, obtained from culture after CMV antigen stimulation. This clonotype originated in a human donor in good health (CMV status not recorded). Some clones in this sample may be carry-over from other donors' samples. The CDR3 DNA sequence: TGCGCCAGCAGCCAAGTTGAAGGGGGCCATAAGCAGTTCTTC. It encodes CASSQVEGGHKQFF.